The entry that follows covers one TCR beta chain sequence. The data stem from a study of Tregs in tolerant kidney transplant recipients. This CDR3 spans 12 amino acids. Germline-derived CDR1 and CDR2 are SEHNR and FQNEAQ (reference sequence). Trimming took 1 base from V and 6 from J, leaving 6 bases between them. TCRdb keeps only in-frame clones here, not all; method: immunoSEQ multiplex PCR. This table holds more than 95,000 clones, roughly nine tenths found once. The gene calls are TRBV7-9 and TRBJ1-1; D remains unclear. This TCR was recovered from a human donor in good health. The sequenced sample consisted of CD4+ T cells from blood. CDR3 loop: CASSLGRAEAFF. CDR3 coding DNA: TGTGCCAGCAGCTTAGGACGGGCTGAAGCTTTCTTT.